Shown below are 21 T cell receptor beta chains from a single sample sequenced in a study of graft-versus-host responses after intestinal transplantation. Assay: immunoSEQ multiplex PCR; the TCRdb copy retains only in-frame clones and omits some. This sample carries 90,000 to 100,000 clones, about 82% of them seen once, and the ten largest clones take 1.4%. The sequencing used PBMCs, collected 255 days after intestinal transplant. These TCRs come from a human patient who received an intestinal transplant, so some T cells may come from the graft donor.

In this sample, this clone turned up a few times. This sequence joins TRBV6-4 and TRBJ2-3; TRBD2 matches at 8 bases. Germline-derived CDR1 and CDR2 are MRHNA and SNTAGT. The J segment lost 4 bases and the V segment lost 2 bases, leaving 2 bases of the junction unmatched. The CDR3 consists of 14 residues. The CDR3 protein is CASSDSGGSDTQYF. CDR3 bases: TGTGCCAGCAGTGACAGCGGGGGATCAGATACGCAGTATTTT.

J is TRBJ2-1 and V is TRBV28; 8 bases match TRBD2. V was clipped by 5 bases and J by 3 bases; unmatched bases: 6. Germline lookup yields CDR1 MDHEN and CDR2 SYDVKM. The CDR3 is 15 amino acids. The CDR3 coding sequence is TGTGCCAGCAGTCGCGGGACTAGTCGCTACAATGAGCAGTTCTTC. It yields the protein CASSRGTSRYNEQFF.

Concerning this clone itself: The same CDR3 also results from other DNA sequences found in this sample. The V and J genes are TRBV5-4 and TRBJ2-7; possible D gene TRBD1, 5 bases. The germline V and J ends were trimmed by 4 bases and 7 bases, with 18 bases remaining between them. Looked up from germline, CDR1 is SGHNT and CDR2 is YYREEE (reference sequence). The CDR3 runs 14 residues. The CDR3: CASSPIDSLYEQYF. The CDR3 DNA reads TGTGCCAGCAGCCCGATTGACAGCCTCTATGAGCAGTACTTC.

The chain uses TRBV6-1 and TRBJ2-5, with D unclear. The better agreement between TRBJ2-7 and the DNA end casts doubt on the J call. This CDR3 has 12 amino acids. Germline V gene lookup returns CDR1 MNHNS and CDR2 SASEGT. The CDR3 coding sequence is TGTGCCAGCAGTCAGACCCGCTACGAGCAGTACTTC. It yields the protein CASSQTRYEQYF.

CDR3 coding DNA: TGCGCCAGCAGCTTGGAGCCCGGGTCCTACGAGCAGTACTTC. This translates into CASSLEPGSYEQYF. The chain has TRBV5-1 and TRBJ2-7; no clear D. The germline CDR1 and CDR2 sequences are SGHRS and YFSETQ. Between the trimmed V and J ends, which lost 0 bases and 1 base, there was a span of 8 bases. The CDR3 runs 14 residues.

The chain combines TRBV7-9 with TRBJ1-2; 7 nucleotides line up with TRBD1. This CDR3 has 11 amino acids. Germline V CDR1 and CDR2: SEHNR, FQNEAQ (reference sequence). V lost 11 bases, J lost 10 bases, and 10 bases stayed unmatched. CDR3 sequence: CADEEGGDYTF. CDR3 nucleotide sequence: TGTGCCGACGAAGAAGGGGGCGACTACACCTTC.

The V gene is TRBV10-2, the J gene TRBJ1-5; 8 bases agree with TRBD1. Germline CDR1 and CDR2: WSHSY and SAAADI. The CDR3 is made up of 17 amino acids. Unmatched junction bases numbered 11, after V lost 4 bases and J lost 3 bases. The CDR3: CASSVSGGGPNNQPQHF. The DNA of the CDR3 is TGCGCCAGCAGTGTATCAGGGGGCGGCCCCAACAATCAGCCCCAGCATTTT.

The chain joins TRBV6-6 to TRBJ1-2; D not certain. The CDR3 loop spans 14 amino acids. The V end was cut by 6 bases, the J end by 6 bases, with 17 bases between. Germline V gives CDR1 MNHNY, CDR2 SVGAGI (reference sequence). The CDR3 loop is CASSRVSPTDGYTF. CDR3 nucleotide sequence: TGTGCCAGCAGCCGAGTGTCCCCAACGGATGGCTACACCTTC.

CDR3 protein: CASSLPGNADTQYF. The CDR3 coding sequence is TGTGCCAGCAGCTTACCTGGGAATGCAGATACGCAGTATTTT. This chain uses TRBV7-9 with TRBJ2-3; D not certain. In germline, CDR1 is SEHNR, CDR2 FQNEAQ (reference sequence). This CDR3 has 14 residues. Trimming cost V 2 bases and J 4 bases, with 10 bases left between them.

This clone has just a few counts. The gene calls are TRBV6-5 and TRBJ2-3; a weak D match, TRBD1 (5 bases). Germline-derived CDR1 and CDR2 are MNHEY and SVGAGI. This CDR3 region has 11 residues. V gave up 7 bases and J gave up 6 bases, with 8 bases separating them. CDR3 nucleotide sequence: TGTGCCAGCACTAGGGGCGATACGCAGTATTTT. As protein: CASTRGDTQYF.

There are a few counts of this clone. The genes are TRBV4-2 and TRBJ2-6; a possible D gene is TRBD1 (5 bases). The CDR3 spans 15 residues. V dropped 0 bases and J dropped 3 bases, with 6 bases sitting between them. CDR1 and CDR2 from the germline V gene are LGHNA and YNFKEQ. This CDR3 reads CASSQDQGGANVLTF. Here the CDR3 DNA reads TGTGCCAGCAGCCAAGATCAGGGTGGGGCCAACGTCCTGACTTTC.

This clone was counted a single time. V gene TRBV6-1 combines with J gene TRBJ2-7, with a possible D match to TRBD2 (7 bases). This CDR3 spans 15 amino acids. Germline V gene sequence: CDR1 MNHNS, CDR2 SASEGT. The ends were cut back, 4 bases at V and 4 bases at J, with 17 bases in the middle. CDR3 coding DNA: TGTGCCAGCAGTGGGGGGCGGGGGCTTCTTTACGAGCAGTACTTC. Protein: CASSGGRGLLYEQYF.

The J gene is TRBJ1-5, the V gene TRBV5-6; D remains ambiguous. The CDR3 spans 15 residues. Trimming left V 3 bases short and J 6 bases short, with 16 bases between. The germline V gene has CDR1 SGHDT and CDR2 YYEEEE. This CDR3 is CASSSAGSGSQPQHF. The CDR3, as DNA: TGTGCCAGCAGCTCGGCGGGGTCCGGTAGTCAGCCCCAGCATTTT.

The chain employs TRBV28 and TRBJ2-7; D gene uncertain. CDR1 is MDHEN and CDR2 is SYDVKM in the germline V gene. This CDR3 spans 13 amino acids. V dropped 2 bases and J dropped 5 bases, with 10 bases sitting between them. The CDR3 DNA follows: TGTGCCAGCAGTTTACGGACGGTCGACGAGCAGTACTTC. Protein product: CASSLRTVDEQYF. The full variable domain, completed using reference TRBV28 and TRBJ2-7, is DVKVTQSSRYLVKRTGEKVFLECVQDMDHENMFWYRQDPGLGLRLIYFSYDVKMKEKGDIPEGYSVSREKKERFSLILESASTNQTSMYLCASSLRTVDEQYFGPGTRLTVT.

V gene TRBV19 combines with J gene TRBJ2-3; D may be TRBD2 (5 bases). Germline V CDR1 and CDR2: LNHDA, SQIVND (reference sequence). CDR3 size: 17 residues. V gave up 2 bases and J gave up 2 bases, with 17 bases separating them. CDR3 coding DNA: TGTGCCAGTAGTATATACGGACTGGAGTATTCCACAGATACGCAGTATTTT. This translates into CASSIYGLEYSTDTQYF.

This clone was counted a single time. This chain links TRBV6-5 with TRBJ2-3; tentatively, D is TRBD1 (6 bases). The V gene lost 5 bases and the J gene lost 2 bases, with 14 bases spanning the gap. Germline V lookup: CDR1 MNHEY, CDR2 SVGAGI. The CDR3 length is 15 residues. The CDR3 coding sequence is TGTGCCAGCAGTCAGGATCAGGGGCCCACAGATACGCAGTATTTT. Protein product: CASSQDQGPTDTQYF.

This chain connects TRBV7-8 to TRBJ1-5; D is perhaps TRBD1 (5 bases). Germline-derived CDR1 and CDR2 are SGHVS and FQNEAQ. The V end was cut by 3 bases, the J end by 0 bases, with 15 bases between. The CDR3 runs 17 residues. The CDR3 coding sequence is TGTGCCAGCAGCTTGCTCAGGGCAGATTCTAGCAATCAGCCCCAGCATTTT. Its translation: CASSLLRADSSNQPQHF.

The rearrangement uses TRBV2 and TRBJ1-5; possibly TRBD1 for D (6 bases). Germline V gene lookup returns CDR1 SNHLY and CDR2 FYNNEI. The CDR3 is 13 amino acids. Trimming took off 9 bases at V and 1 base at J, with 10 bases between the two ends. CDR3 sequence reads: CASSRGSNQPQHF. The CDR3 coding sequence is TGTGCCAGTTCAAGGGGGAGCAATCAGCCCCAGCATTTT.

This clone occurred a few times. This chain uses TRBV6-5 with TRBJ2-1, with 8 bases identical to TRBD2. This CDR3 is 14 amino acids long. V shed 5 bases, J shed 10 bases, and the junction held 10 bases outside the gene matches. In germline, CDR1 is MNHEY, CDR2 SVGAGI. The CDR3 region is CASSAQVAGGEQFF. The CDR3 nucleotides are TGTGCCAGCAGTGCGCAGGTCGCGGGGGGAGAGCAGTTCTTC.

This clone was seen a single time. The chain uses TRBV11-3 and TRBJ1-5; no firm D call. This CDR3 has 14 amino acids. The germline V gene has CDR1 SGHNT and CDR2 YENEEA. V was pared by 8 bases and J by 2 bases, with 13 bases between. CDR3 in amino acids: CASPLTGGNQPQHF. The CDR3 coding sequence is TGTGCCAGCCCATTAACCGGGGGCAATCAGCCCCAGCATTTT.

The chain has TRBV28 and TRBJ2-7; D is ambiguous. Per the germline V gene, CDR1 is MDHEN and CDR2 is SYDVKM. Trimming took off 4 bases at V and 2 bases at J, with 9 bases between the two ends. The CDR3 consists of 13 residues. The CDR3 DNA reads as TGTGCCAGCAGTTCCCAGGCTACCTACGAGCAGTACTTC. It encodes CASSSQATYEQYF.